This note documents a single T cell receptor beta chain sequence. Its antigen is not known. This record comes from a study of vaccination effects on CD4 cells after COVID-19. The germline V gene has CDR1 SEHNR and CDR2 FQNEAQ (reference sequence). The V end lost 7 bases, the J end lost 4 bases, and 16 bases lay between the germline ends. The CDR3 contains 14 residues. Sequencing was performed with immunoSEQ multiplex PCR; in TCRdb, only in-frame clones are kept and a portion is missing. The repertoire has 25,000 to 30,000 clones, roughly 70% of them found once; the top ten carry more than 8.5%. Before any sequencing was done, the ViraFEST assay used viral peptide pools to expand antigen-specific CD4+ T cells. Culturing for about 9 days preceded CD4+ T cell isolation. Either the BNT162b2 or mRNA-1273 vaccine was given to participants in two doses. IL-2 at approximately 10 IU/ml and peptides at 10 ug/ml were added to cultured PBMC, approximately 2.2 million per well.

The clonotype was recovered from a human donor who received a COVID-19 vaccine. V usage is TRBV7-9 and J usage is TRBJ2-5, with D possibly TRBD2 on 6 matching bases. Source: CD4+ T cells from PBMCs cultured with HCoV-NL63 spike peptides, taken after COVID-19 vaccination. This CDR3 reads CASTYHGGGETQYF. The CDR3 region has the DNA TGTGCCAGCACGTATCACGGGGGAGGAGAGACCCAGTACTTC.